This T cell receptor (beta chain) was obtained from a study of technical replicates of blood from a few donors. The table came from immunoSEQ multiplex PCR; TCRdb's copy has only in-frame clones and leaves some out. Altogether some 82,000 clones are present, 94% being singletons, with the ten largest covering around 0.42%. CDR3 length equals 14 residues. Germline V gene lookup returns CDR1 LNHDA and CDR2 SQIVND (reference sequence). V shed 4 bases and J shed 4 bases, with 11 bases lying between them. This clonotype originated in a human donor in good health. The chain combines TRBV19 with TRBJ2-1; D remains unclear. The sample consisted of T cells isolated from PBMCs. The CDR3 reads CASSSVGLYNEQFF. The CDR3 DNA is TGTGCCAGTAGTAGTGTTGGGCTGTACAATGAGCAGTTCTTC.